Listed below are T cell receptor beta chains from one sample, sequenced in a study of OX40 agonist ivuxolimab in advanced cancers. Here immunoSEQ multiplex PCR was the method, and the copy in TCRdb shows in-frame clones only, minus some. The sample contains about 31,000 clones, around 88% of which appear only once. Sequenced here: CD4+ or CD8+ T cells sorted from blood, sampled in a trial of the OX40 agonist ivuxolimab. The receptors come from an adult with an advanced solid tumor such as melanoma, head and neck, liver or kidney cancer. Each CDR3 is given with its conserved first and last residue. Fields, in order: D gene, J gene, clone size, V gene, CDR3 protein, CDR3 DNA. The D gene is left open where the match is weak. Some rows mark clone size as missing; the rest say once, few, many or name a class of expanded clone.

- TRBJ2-5 - TRBV9 CASSASGWQETQYF TGTGCCAGCAGTGCCTCCGGGTGGCAAGAGACCCAGTACTTC
- TRBJ2-3 - TRBV29-1 CSVDRDRGDTQYF TGCAGCGTTGATCGAGACCGCGGGGATACGCAGTATTTT
- TRBJ2-7 medium-sized TRBV7-9 CASTDSYYEQYF TGTGCCAGCACGGACAGCTATTACGAGCAGTACTTC
TRBD1 TRBJ2-2 - TRBV28 CASSPPGQHNTRELFF TGTGCCAGCAGTCCCCCGGGACAGCACAACACCAGGGAGCTGTTTTTT
- TRBJ1-1 - TRBV7-8 CASSPTRNTEAFF TGTGCCAGCAGCCCCACAAGAAACACTGAAGCTTTCTTT
- TRBJ2-7 - TRBV11-2 CASSPERGRYEQYF TGTGCCAGCAGCCCAGAGAGGGGTCGCTACGAGCAGTACTTC
TRBD2 TRBJ2-7 - TRBV4-1 CASSQSGLAGDEQYF TGCGCCAGCAGCCAATCCGGACTAGCGGGAGACGAGCAGTACTTC
- TRBJ2-1 - TRBV6-6 CASSYAGYEQFF TGTGCCAGCAGTTACGCAGGGTATGAGCAGTTCTTC
TRBD2 TRBJ2-7 once TRBV7-8 CASSIAGGAYEQYF TGTGCCAGCAGCATAGCGGGAGGTGCCTACGAGCAGTACTTC
TRBD2 TRBJ2-1 - TRBV7-6 CASSSLRTSGTYNEQFF TGTGCCAGCAGTTCTTTAAGGACTAGCGGGACCTACAATGAGCAGTTCTTC
- TRBJ2-3 once TRBV7-3 CASSRGGTDTQYF TGTGCCAGCAGCCGGGGCGGGACAGATACGCAGTATTTT
- TRBJ1-2 few TRBV14 CASSLGLNYGYTF TGTGCCAGCAGCCTGGGACTGAACTATGGCTACACCTTC
TRBD1 TRBJ2-2 - TRBV4-1 CASSQGGQGGSNTGELFF TGCGCCAGCAGCCAAGGTGGACAGGGGGGGTCGAACACCGGGGAGCTGTTTTTT